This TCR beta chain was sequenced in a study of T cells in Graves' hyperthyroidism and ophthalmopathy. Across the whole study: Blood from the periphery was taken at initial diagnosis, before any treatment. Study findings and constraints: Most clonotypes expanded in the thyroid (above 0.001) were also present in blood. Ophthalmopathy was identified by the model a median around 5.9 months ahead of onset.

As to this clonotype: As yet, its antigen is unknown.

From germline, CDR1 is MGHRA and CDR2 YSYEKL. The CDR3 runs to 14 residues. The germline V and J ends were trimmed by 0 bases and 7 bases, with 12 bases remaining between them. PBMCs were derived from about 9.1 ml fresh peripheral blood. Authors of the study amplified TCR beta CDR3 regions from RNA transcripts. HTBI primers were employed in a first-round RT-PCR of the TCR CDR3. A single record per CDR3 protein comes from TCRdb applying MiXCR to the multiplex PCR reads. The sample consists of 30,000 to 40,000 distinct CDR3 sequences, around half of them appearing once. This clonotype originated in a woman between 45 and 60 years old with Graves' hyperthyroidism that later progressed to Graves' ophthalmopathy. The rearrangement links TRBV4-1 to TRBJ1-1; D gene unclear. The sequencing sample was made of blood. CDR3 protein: CASSQDSRVGEAFF. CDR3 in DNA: TGCGCCAGCAGCCAAGACTCCCGGGTTGGTGAAGCTTTCTTT.